The clone carrying this T cell receptor beta chain was seen many times. The antigen is undetermined. Authors of the study amplified TCR beta CDR3 regions from RNA transcripts. The HTBI primer set drove a first-round RT-PCR of the TCR CDR3. TCRdb reanalysed the multiplex PCR reads using MiXCR and keeps one entry per CDR3 protein. In the table there are about 620,000 distinct CDR3 sequences, 15% to 20% of which are singletons. This entry belongs to a study of T cells in Graves' hyperthyroidism and ophthalmopathy. The V gene's germline CDR1 is DFQATT and CDR2 SNEGSKA (reference sequence). CDR3 length: 14 amino acids. The V end was cut by 3 bases, the J end by 4 bases, with 14 bases between. It was 10 ml of fresh peripheral blood that supplied the PBMCs. Study-wide findings and caveats: Blood also carried most thyroid clonotypes expanded above 0.001. In simple terms, a model built on 13 V-J features told ophthalmopathy apart from stable hyperthyroidism.

The sequenced sample consisted of blood. The sequence derives from a woman aged 25 to 39 with Graves' hyperthyroidism. The chain employs TRBV20-1 and TRBJ2-3; D gene ambiguous. CDR3 amino acids: CSASLSAGSDTQYF. The CDR3, as DNA: TGCAGTGCTAGCCTCTCAGCAGGCTCAGATACGCAGTATTTT.